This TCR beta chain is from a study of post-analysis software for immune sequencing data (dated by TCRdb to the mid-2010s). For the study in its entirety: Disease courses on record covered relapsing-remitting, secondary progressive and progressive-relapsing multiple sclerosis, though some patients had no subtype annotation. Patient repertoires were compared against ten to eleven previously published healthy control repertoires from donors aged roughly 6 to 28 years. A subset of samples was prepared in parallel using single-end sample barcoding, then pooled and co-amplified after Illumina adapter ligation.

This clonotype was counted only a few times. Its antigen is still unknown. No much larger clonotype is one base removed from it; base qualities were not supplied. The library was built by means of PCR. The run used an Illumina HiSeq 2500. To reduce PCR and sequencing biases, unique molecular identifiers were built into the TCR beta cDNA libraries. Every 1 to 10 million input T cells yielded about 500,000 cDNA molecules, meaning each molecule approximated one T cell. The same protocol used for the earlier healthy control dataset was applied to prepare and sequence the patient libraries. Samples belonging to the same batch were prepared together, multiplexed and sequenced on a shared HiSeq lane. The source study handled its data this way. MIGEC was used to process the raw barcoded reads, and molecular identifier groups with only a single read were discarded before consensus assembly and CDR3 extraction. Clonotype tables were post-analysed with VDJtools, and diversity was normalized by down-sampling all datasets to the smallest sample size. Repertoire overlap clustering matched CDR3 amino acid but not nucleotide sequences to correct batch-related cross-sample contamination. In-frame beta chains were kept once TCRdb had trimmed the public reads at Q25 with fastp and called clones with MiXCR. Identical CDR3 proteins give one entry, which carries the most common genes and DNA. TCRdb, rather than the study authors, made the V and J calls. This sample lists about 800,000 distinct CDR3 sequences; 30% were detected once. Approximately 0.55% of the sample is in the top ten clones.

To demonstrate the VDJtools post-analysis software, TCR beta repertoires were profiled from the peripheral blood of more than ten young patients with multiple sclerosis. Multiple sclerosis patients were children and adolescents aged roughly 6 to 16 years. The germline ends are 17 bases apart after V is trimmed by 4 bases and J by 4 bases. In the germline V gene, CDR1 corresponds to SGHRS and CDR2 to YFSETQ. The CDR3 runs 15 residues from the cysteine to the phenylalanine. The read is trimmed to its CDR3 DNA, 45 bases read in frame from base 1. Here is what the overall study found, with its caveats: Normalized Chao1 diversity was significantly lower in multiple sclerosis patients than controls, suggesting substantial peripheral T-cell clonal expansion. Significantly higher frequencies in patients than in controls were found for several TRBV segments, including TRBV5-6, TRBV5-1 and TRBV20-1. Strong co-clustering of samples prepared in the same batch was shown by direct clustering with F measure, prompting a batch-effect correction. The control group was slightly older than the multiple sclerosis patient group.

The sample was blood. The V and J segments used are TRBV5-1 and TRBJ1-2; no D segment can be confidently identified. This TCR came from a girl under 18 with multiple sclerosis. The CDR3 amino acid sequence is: CASSLRGPGGYGYTF. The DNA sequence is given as TGCGCCAGCAGCCTACGGGGTCCAGGCGGCTATGGCTACACCTTC.